The entry below describes one T cell receptor beta chain. Its antigen has not been determined. Base qualities were left out, and no much larger clone turns up one base away. V drops 5 bases and J drops 0 bases, leaving 12 bases in between. Including cysteine and phenylalanine, the CDR3 has 14 amino acids. The kept DNA is CDR3 alone, 42 bases in frame from the first base. Reading the germline V gene (reference sequence) gives CDR1 DFQATT and CDR2 SNEGSKA. This sample was included in a study of T cell repertoires in cytomegalovirus infection (dated by TCRdb to about 2019). Study-level background: Peptide stimulations targeted recently identified HLA-C-restricted CMV epitopes, whose presentation resists viral immunomodulation, together with well-studied HLA-B-restricted epitopes. Donor HLA type was relevant to the analysis, as public TCR beta signatures indicated carriage of CMV infection together with the matching HLA type.

Summary of the overall study and its limitations: In both this cohort and an independent cohort of under 450 donors, the cumulative frequency of public TCR beta family members distinguished carriers of CMV infection plus the relevant HLA type. The ex vivo response was dominated by HLA-C-restricted CMV-specific TCR beta clonotypes, and the single most frequent clonotype in two of eight donors was supplied by these HLA-C-restricted clonotypes.

The sequencer was an Illumina HiSeq 1500. The public sequencing data were trimmed at Q25 with fastp and processed into clonotypes with MiXCR by TCRdb, which kept only in-frame beta chains. Rows merge per CDR3 protein into single entries with the most common DNA and genes. Present in this sample are approximately 310,000 distinct CDR3 sequences, 20% to 25% of which were seen just once. The top ten clonotypes cover about an eighth of the sample. The treatment or condition tag for this specimen amounts to: in vitro stimulation with specific CMV peptide epitopes to enrich CMV-specific T cells. The rearrangement joined TRBV20-1 to TRBJ2-3, with the D segment identity uncertain. This material consisted of cultured PBMCs, taken from culture after CMV antigen stimulation. This clonotype was obtained from a human donor in good health (CMV status not recorded). Some clones in this sample may be carry-over from other donors' samples. The CDR3 protein sequence reads: CSAPLSSSTDTQYF. Read as DNA, the sequence is TGCAGTGCTCCCCTTAGCTCTAGCACAGATACGCAGTATTTT.